This TCR beta chain originates from a study of T cells after yellow fever vaccination. Points from the study as a whole: Peaking faster, on day 5 versus 15, the secondary response was nonetheless weaker. At 95% to 97% for CD4 and about 87% for CD8, most primary-vaccination clones showed up again after the booster. Some clonotypes were seen in both the CD4 and the CD8 compartments. These made up a small share and likely arose from convergent recombination.

This clonotype was counted ten times or more. What it binds is unknown. TCRdb re-analysed the 5' RACE reads in MiXCR, keeping a single row per CDR3 protein. The sample yields some 500,000 distinct CDR3 sequences, about 14% seen once. The source was PBMCs, collected on the day of the yellow fever booster vaccination. This TCR came from a man aged 25-45 years who received the YFV17D yellow fever vaccine.

The CDR3 loop is CASSLSDRMDSPLHF. In DNA, the CDR3 is TGTGCCAGCAGTTTATCCGACCGGATGGACTCACCCCTCCACTTT. The chain recombines TRBV12-3 or TRBV12-4 with TRBJ1-6; D uncertain. The CDR3 spans 15 residues. V was cut by 2 bases and J by 10 bases, with 15 bases left in between.